This T cell receptor beta chain emerged from a study of blood T cell repertoires in COVID-19 (dated by TCRdb to the early 2020s). Some background on the complete study: Samples covering the acute and convalescent phases of COVID-19 were provided by collaborators in the United States, Italy and Spain. The material from the prospective study consisted of cDNA or gDNA derived from T cells, B-cell-depleted T cells, or PBMCs. The dataset comprised deeply sampled blood TCRbeta repertoires from subjects exposed to, actively infected with, or recovered from COVID-19. The repertoires were released in a freely available public database intended as a resource for research on the immune response to SARS-CoV-2. Samples came from the ongoing ImmuneRACE study (first 160 participants) plus 1,254 subjects from 6 global collaborators. Sample metadata almost always included a de-identified subject ID, COVID-19 status, age in years and sex. HLA class I and class II types, where available, came from metadata supplied by the sample provider rather than from assay-based typing. What the study reported, not specific to this receptor: The quantity of clinical and demographic metadata differed by source and by participant and was supplied without curation.

Comments on this clone: Which antigen it targets is not known. No base quality values were provided; no much bigger clone lies one nucleotide off.

From its cysteine to its phenylalanine, the CDR3 spans 14 amino acids. Of all the DNA, just the CDR3 is kept, 42 bases in frame from base 1. Trimming removed 1 base from V and 1 base from J; the gene matches leave 1 base unexplained. As encoded in the germline V gene, CDR1 is SGHNT while CDR2 is YENEEA. Collaborating institutions collected whole blood in K2EDTA tubes following their own protocols. For TCRbeta analysis, collaborators shipped samples as frozen whole blood, isolated PBMCs, or DNA extracted from either of those sample types. TCRbeta CDR3 regions were amplified from genomic DNA by means of the immunoSEQ Assay, a bias-controlled multiplex PCR. The study's processing was this. The number of nucleated cells in each sample was estimated from the amplification of reference gene primers within the assay. To quantify the absolute abundance of each unique TCRbeta CDR3 rearrangement, sequence reads were collapsed and filtered. For each sample, productive Simpson clonality was calculated as the square root of Simpson's diversity index across productive rearrangements. TCRdb limited this immuneACCESS table to in-frame rearrangements with V and J called. A share of clones is missing; checked studies link under half to unresolved V genes, and the rest is unexplained. Clone size and the V and J calls come from that table; the DNA yielded D and trimming. The table for this sample lists approximately 160,000 clones; approximately 80% of them were counted only once. The top ten constitute roughly 9% of the sample.

This TCR derives from an elderly woman with active or convalescent COVID-19. In this chain, TRBV11-3 is recombined with TRBJ2-7; 7 middle bases align to TRBD2. Sequenced sample: peripheral blood. The DNA sequence is TGTGCCAGCAGCTTAGTGGGAGGGTCCTACGAGCAGTACTTC. This gives the protein CASSLVGGSYEQYF.